This T cell receptor beta chain was retrieved from a study of T cells in localized non-small cell lung cancer. As concerns this clone: Antigen specificity is unknown.

Findings and caveats of the study: In adjacent lung appeared a median roughly 56 of the top 100 tumor clones. Compared with tumor, uninvolved adjacent lung displayed greater T cell clonality, ranking highest overall.

TCRdb's copy holds only in-frame clones and misses some; the assay was immunoSEQ multiplex PCR. The sample has 16,000 or so clones, roughly four fifths seen once. The source material was peripheral blood, sampled before any cancer treatment. The TCR originated in a male donor older than 55 with stage I lung adenocarcinoma.

The CDR3 coding sequence is TGTGCTAGTGGTCCCCCTACGCGAGAGCAGTACTTC. It yields the protein CASGPPTREQYF. The V and J genes are TRBV12-5 and TRBJ2-7; D is undetermined. The germline V gene encodes CDR1 LGHNT and CDR2 FRNRAP. V shed 5 bases and J shed 7 bases, with 12 bases lying between them. The CDR3 is 12 residues long. The full variable domain, with the rest looked up from reference TRBV12-5 and TRBJ2-7, is DARVTQTPRHKVTEMGQEVTMRCQPILGHNTVFWYRQTMMQGLELLAYFRNRAPLDDSGMPKDRFSAEMPDATLATLKIQPSEPRDSAVYFCASGPPTREQYFGPGTRLTVT.